Listed below are T cell receptor beta chains from one sample, sequenced in a study of Ad26.COV2.S vaccination and SARS-CoV-2 variants. TCRdb keeps only in-frame clones here, not all; method: immunoSEQ multiplex PCR. The table shows roughly 390,000 clones, with roughly nine tenths occurring only once. This material consisted of peripheral blood, taken in a trial of Ad26.COV2.S vaccine versus placebo. The receptors originated from a person between 18 and 60 years old who received the Ad26.COV2.S COVID-19 vaccine or a placebo. Each CDR3 is given without its conserved first and last residue.

v_gene,j_gene,CDR3aa
TRBV2,TRBJ2-1,ASSVSRENEQF
TRBV14,TRBJ1-5,ASSQTGSRQPQH
TRBV19,TRBJ2-1,ASSISDSFNEQF
TRBV13,TRBJ2-1,ASSPPTMDEQF
TRBV6-5,TRBJ2-2,ASSYSWTGGPGELF
TRBV7-2,TRBJ2-7,ASSLVAGGPGEQY
TRBV6-5,TRBJ2-1,ASSPGAPSYNEQF
TRBV2,TRBJ2-6,AGTGASGANVLT
TRBV7-2,TRBJ2-1,ASSLDGATYNEQF
TRBV6-2/TRBV6-3,TRBJ2-7,ASSYGGHPSYEQY
TRBV25-1,TRBJ2-7,ASSDRDSYEQY
TRBV5-4,TRBJ1-2,ASGQGDGYT
TRBV5-4,TRBJ2-1,AVRGRRYNEQF
TRBV7-9,TRBJ2-3,ASSLGQGARNTQY
TRBV6-5,TRBJ2-7,ASSYDRGTYEQY
TRBV4-3,TRBJ1-6,ASSQRDGPNSPLH
TRBV18,TRBJ1-1,ASSRQGNVNTEAF
TRBV28,TRBJ2-7,ASSPTSGAYEQY
TRBV5-1,TRBJ2-5,ASSLATGIQETQY
TRBV4-2,TRBJ2-3,ASSQDGGRIAGTDTQY
TRBV3-1/TRBV3-2,TRBJ2-1,ASSGLAGGNQF
TRBV5-4,TRBJ2-1,ASTPGDSYNEQF
TRBV5-1,TRBJ2-1,ASSYDRGLDNEQF
TRBV2,TRBJ2-7,ASSEDRAKAYEQY
TRBV4-1,TRBJ1-3,ASSQVSGRRNTIY
TRBV19,TRBJ2-5,ASSIDRETGRETQY
TRBV11-2,TRBJ2-3,ASSFSGGLTDTQY
TRBV7-2,TRBJ2-3,ASSSGAGAASTDTQY
TRBV5-4,TRBJ1-2,ASNRYGTGNYGYT
TRBV11-3,TRBJ2-1,ASSLAAGGNSYNEQF
TRBV4-1,TRBJ2-2,ASSQVGDTGELF
TRBV6-5,TRBJ1-2,ASSYSRTGIYGYT
TRBV11-3,TRBJ1-1,ASSLESWDSGGTEAF
TRBV7-2,TRBJ1-3,ASSLPGVGNTIY
TRBV13,TRBJ2-4,ASSRGQGQNIQY
TRBV18,TRBJ1-2,ASSPTTETYGYT
TRBV19,TRBJ1-2,ASSIRDRMINYGYT
TRBV4-1,TRBJ2-7,ASSQGPLDEQY
TRBV19,TRBJ1-1,ASSMGTGSNTEAF
TRBV5-4,TRBJ1-2,ASSLGSGYT
TRBV29-1,TRBJ2-7,SVETQQGNEQY
TRBV27,TRBJ1-1,ASSLGFPVNTEAF
TRBV19,TRBJ2-7,ASSNAIRGAYEQY
TRBV27,TRBJ1-2,ASSLKGERLGGYT
TRBV30,TRBJ2-7,AWGGTGGGEQY
TRBV19,TRBJ2-3,ASTGTPSVLTDTQY
TRBV6-5,TRBJ2-3,ASIGLAGDTQY